The sequence of this T cell receptor (beta chain) was determined in a study of T-cell reconstitution after alpha-beta-depleted transplantation in children. For TCRbeta, the library was prepared with unique molecular identifiers. Using its own MiXCR run on the PCR reads, TCRdb lists one record per CDR3 protein. The table shows roughly 220,000 distinct CDR3 sequences, with around 12% occurring only once. The CDR3 extends over 12 amino acids. Germline V gene data show CDR1 as SGHRS and CDR2 as YFSETQ. V was pared by 6 bases and J by 5 bases, with 9 bases between. This clonotype was recorded many times. This chain joins TRBV5-1 and TRBJ2-1; D unresolved. Sample: PBMCs from the stem cell graft donor, taken from the stem cell graft. The sequence was obtained from a human donor who donated a stem cell graft to a child with acute lymphoblastic leukemia. CDR3 residues: CASKNSHNEQFF. The DNA of the CDR3 is TGCGCCAGCAAAAACAGCCACAATGAGCAGTTCTTC. The full variable domain, its missing parts supplied by reference TRBV5-1 and TRBJ2-1, is KAGVTQTPRYLIKTRGQQVTLSCSPISGHRSVSWYQQTPGQGLQFLFEYFSETQRNKGNFPGRFSGRQFSNSRSEMNVSTLELGDSALYLCASKNSHNEQFFGPGTRLTVL.